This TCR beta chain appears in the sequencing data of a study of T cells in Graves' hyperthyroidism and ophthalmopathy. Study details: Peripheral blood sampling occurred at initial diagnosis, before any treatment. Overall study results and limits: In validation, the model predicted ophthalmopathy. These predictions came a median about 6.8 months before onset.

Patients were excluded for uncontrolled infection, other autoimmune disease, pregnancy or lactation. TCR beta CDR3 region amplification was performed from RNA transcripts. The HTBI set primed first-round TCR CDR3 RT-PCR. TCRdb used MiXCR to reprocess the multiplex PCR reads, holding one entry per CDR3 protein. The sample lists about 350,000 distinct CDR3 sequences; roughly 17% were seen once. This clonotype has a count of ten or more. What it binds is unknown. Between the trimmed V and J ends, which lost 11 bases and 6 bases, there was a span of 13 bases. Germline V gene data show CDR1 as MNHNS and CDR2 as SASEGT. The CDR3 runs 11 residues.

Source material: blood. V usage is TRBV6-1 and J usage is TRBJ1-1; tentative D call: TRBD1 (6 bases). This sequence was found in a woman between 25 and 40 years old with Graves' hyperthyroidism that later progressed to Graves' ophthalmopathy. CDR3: CAGRTEAEAFF. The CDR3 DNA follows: TGTGCCGGGAGGACAGAGGCTGAAGCTTTCTTT.